What follows are 26 T cell receptor beta chains derived from one specimen sequenced in a study of cytomegalovirus exposure and HLA in healthy donors. Profiled with immunoSEQ multiplex PCR; TCRdb holds only in-frame clones, not every one. The sample lists some 160,000 clones, 90% to 95% seen once, with about 0.75% in the top ten. Sequenced: PBMCs. These receptors were collected from a man between 18 and 29 years old in good health and CMV-seronegative.

The chain is built from TRBV7-2 and TRBJ2-4, with 9 bases fitting TRBD1. The CDR3 is 16 residues long. Germline CDR1 is SGHTA and CDR2 is FQGNSA. Germline trimming cut 2 bases from V and 7 bases from J; bases unmatched to any gene: 9. The CDR3 sequence: CASSLSGQGRTNIQYF. The CDR3 region has the DNA TGTGCCAGCAGCTTATCGGGACAGGGAAGGACGAACATTCAGTACTTC.

This clone appeared a few times. The genes are TRBV5-6 and TRBJ2-7, with a possible D match to TRBD2 (5 bases). The germline V gene encodes CDR1 SGHDT and CDR2 YYEEEE. V lost 4 bases, J lost 2 bases, and 13 bases lay in between. CDR3 size: 14 residues. CDR3 loop: CASSQPGLAYEQYF. CDR3 nucleotides: TGTGCCAGCAGCCAGCCCGGACTTGCCTACGAGCAGTACTTC.

This clone was observed once. V and J are TRBV9 and TRBJ2-7; D gene ambiguous. Trimming stripped 0 bases from V and 2 bases from J, with 9 bases between. Germline-derived CDR1 and CDR2 are SGDLS and YYNGEE. There are 14 residues in the CDR3. The CDR3 here is CASSVVGEPYEQYF. In nucleotides, the CDR3 is TGTGCCAGCAGCGTAGTTGGAGAACCCTACGAGCAGTACTTC.

This chain connects TRBV9 to TRBJ2-2, with 7 bases identical to TRBD2. Per germline, CDR1 SGDLS and CDR2 YYNGEE. The CDR3 loop spans 16 amino acids. Germline trimming cut 0 bases from V and 1 base from J; bases unmatched to any gene: 3. CDR3 coding DNA: TGTGCCAGCAGCGTAGATCCTAGCGGGAACACCGGGGAGCTGTTTTTT. Its translation: CASSVDPSGNTGELFF.

J is TRBJ2-7 and V is TRBV27; TRBD2 aligns across 13 bases. Trimming removed 2 bases from V and 4 bases from J; junction bases left unmatched: 20. CDR3 length equals 21 residues. The germline V gene encodes CDR1 MNHEY and CDR2 SMNVEV (reference sequence). The CDR3 spells CASSLMAKSRLAGGQPYEQYF. Written as DNA, the CDR3 is TGTGCCAGCAGTTTAATGGCCAAATCCCGACTAGCGGGGGGCCAACCGTACGAGCAGTACTTC.

The rearrangement uses TRBV15 and TRBJ2-3; TRBD2 is a possible D gene (6 bases). The CDR3 consists of 15 residues. Deletions cut 8 bases from V and 1 base from J, with 16 bases between. CDR1 and CDR2 from the germline V gene are LNHNV and YYDKDF (reference sequence). Here the CDR3 reads CATGGWGGGTDTQYF. In DNA, the CDR3 is TGTGCCACCGGGGGGTGGGGCGGAGGCACAGATACGCAGTATTTT.

This rearrangement joins TRBV10-1 to TRBJ1-2; D remains unclear. This CDR3 contains 13 residues. Germline CDR1 reads WNHNN; CDR2 reads SYGVQD (reference sequence). The V end lost 2 bases, the J end lost 2 bases, and 6 bases lay between the germline ends. The CDR3 DNA sequence: TGCGCCAGCAGTGAGGGCACGAACTATGGCTACACCTTC. This sequence encodes CASSEGTNYGYTF.

The V call is TRBV2, the J call TRBJ2-2, with TRBD1 matching 12 bases. Germline-derived CDR1 and CDR2 are SNHLY and FYNNEI. This CDR3 contains 21 residues. Trimming removed 3 bases from V and 3 bases from J; junction bases left unmatched: 17. The CDR3 sequence is CASSDPWVRDRGHRYTGELFF. The CDR3 coding sequence is TGTGCCAGCAGTGATCCTTGGGTCCGGGACAGGGGGCATCGTTACACCGGGGAGCTGTTTTTT.

The V and J genes are TRBV23-1 and TRBJ1-4; D possibly corresponds to TRBD1 (5 bases). TRBV23-1 is an ORF for which the function is uncertain. This CDR3 region has 15 residues. V was pared by 0 bases and J by 13 bases, with 18 bases between. The CDR3, as DNA: TGCGCCAGCAGTCAATCGATAAGACTAGGGGTTTCACTGTTTTTT. Its translation: CASSQSIRLGVSLFF.

This clone was picked up a small number of times. The chain couples TRBV6-5 to TRBJ1-5, with D maybe TRBD1 (5 bases). The CDR3 loop spans 14 amino acids. The V end lost 10 bases, the J end lost 4 bases, and 17 bases lay between the germline ends. In germline, CDR1 is MNHEY, CDR2 SVGAGI. The CDR3 bases are TGTGCCACCCGACGGGGCGGGAGTAATCAGCCCCAGCATTTT. Translated: CATRRGGSNQPQHF.

V usage is TRBV10-3 and J usage is TRBJ2-2; TRBD2 agrees at 12 bases. Germline V gene lookup returns CDR1 ENHRY and CDR2 SYGVKD. This CDR3 comprises 15 residues. V gave up 7 bases and J gave up 10 bases; unmatched junction bases: 10. The CDR3 DNA follows: TGTGCCATCACCCCGACTAGCGGGAGTCGGTCGGAGCTGTTTTTT. It codes for CAITPTSGSRSELFF.

The J gene is TRBJ1-6, the V gene TRBV5-5, with a possible D match to TRBD1 (6 bases). The length of the CDR3 is 16 residues. Germline CDR1 is SGHKS and CDR2 is YYEKEE (reference sequence). The ends were cut back, 1 base at V and 7 bases at J, with 15 bases in the middle. CDR3: CASSLPTGFGNSPLHF. CDR3 DNA: TGTGCCAGCAGCTTGCCCACAGGGTTCGGAAATTCACCCCTCCACTTT.

This chain joins TRBV18 and TRBJ2-7, with a possible D match to TRBD1 (7 bases). This CDR3 spans 17 amino acids. V was trimmed by 1 base and J by 1 base, leaving 17 bases between them. The V gene's germline CDR1 is KGHSH and CDR2 LQKENI. The CDR3 DNA follows: TGTGCCAGCTCACCACGCAGGGGGGCCTTTCTTTCCTACGAGCAGTACTTC. The encoded protein is CASSPRRGAFLSYEQYF.

V gene TRBV7-2 combines with J gene TRBJ2-7; TRBD2 aligns across 9 bases. The CDR3 runs 18 residues. J was trimmed by 0 bases and V by 0 bases; bases with no gene match: 9. In germline, CDR1 is SGHTA, CDR2 FQGNSA. The CDR3 sequence is CASSLATVAGESSYEQYV. As DNA, the CDR3 is TGTGCCAGCAGCTTAGCGACGGTAGCGGGAGAGAGCTCCTACGAGCAGTACGTC.

The chain is built from TRBV5-4 and TRBJ2-1, with no clear D. Germline V gene lookup returns CDR1 SGHNT and CDR2 YYREEE (reference sequence). Trimming shortened V by 2 bases and J by 6 bases, and 3 bases separated the two germline ends. CDR3 size: 11 residues. The DNA of the CDR3 is TGTGCCAGCAGCTTCATCAATGAGCAGTTCTTC. Translated: CASSFINEQFF. Filled out from reference TRBV5-4 and TRBJ2-1, the complete variable domain reads ETGVTQSPTHLIKTRGQQVTLRCSSQSGHNTVSWYQQALGQGPQFIFQYYREEENGRGNFPPRFSGLQFPNYSSELNVNALELDDSALYLCASSFINEQFFGPGTRLTVL.

This chain links TRBV7-8 with TRBJ1-2, with a tentative D call TRBD1 (6 bases). Per the germline V gene, CDR1 is SGHVS and CDR2 is FQNEAQ. The CDR3 is 15 amino acids. Deletions cut 1 base from V and 2 bases from J, with 11 bases between. The CDR3 DNA reads TGTGCCAGCAGCTTAGGAGGGACACCAAACTATGGCTACACCTTC. Translated: CASSLGGTPNYGYTF.

V and J are TRBV19 and TRBJ2-7, with TRBD2 as a possible D gene (5 bases). Germline assignment: CDR1 LNHDA and CDR2 SQIVND (reference sequence). V gave up 6 bases and J gave up 3 bases, with 12 bases separating them. The CDR3 consists of 13 residues. CDR3 amino acids: CASSRGWYYEQYF. Here the CDR3 DNA reads TGTGCCAGTAGCCGGGGATGGTACTACGAGCAGTACTTC. The variable domain in full, completed from reference TRBV19 and TRBJ2-7, reads DGGITQSPKYLFRKEGQNVTLSCEQNLNHDAMYWYRQDPGQGLRLIYYSQIVNDFQKGDIAEGYSVSREKKESFPLTVTSAQKNPTAFYLCASSRGWYYEQYFGPGTRLTVT.

The chain joins TRBV27 to TRBJ2-7, with no clear D. Germline assignment: CDR1 MNHEY and CDR2 SMNVEV (reference sequence). The CDR3 runs 14 residues. Trimming shortened V by 6 bases and J by 3 bases, and 15 bases separated the two germline ends. CDR3 in DNA: TGTGCCAGCAGCTCGCACGGCTACAGCTACGAGCAGTACGTC. Its translation is CASSSHGYSYEQYV.

The chain has TRBV7-9 and TRBJ1-4, with TRBD1 identical over 7 bases. V lost 1 base, J lost 8 bases, and 7 bases stayed unmatched. This CDR3 has 15 residues. Germline values: CDR1 SEHNR, CDR2 FQNEAQ (reference sequence). Here the CDR3 reads CASSLGDREEEKLFF. The DNA for the CDR3 is TGTGCCAGCAGCTTAGGTGACAGGGAAGAGGAAAAACTGTTTTTT.

The genes are TRBV7-9 and TRBJ2-2, with TRBD1 as a possible D gene (6 bases). Germline values: CDR1 SEHNR, CDR2 FQNEAQ (reference sequence). Trimming shortened V by 5 bases and J by 2 bases, and 12 bases separated the two germline ends. This CDR3 comprises 15 residues. The CDR3 DNA reads as TGTGCCAGCAGCGCACCGGACAGAAACACCGGGGAGCTGTTTTTT. Translating gives CASSAPDRNTGELFF.

This chain joins TRBV2 and TRBJ1-5; TRBD1 matches 8 bases. V lost 4 bases, J lost 1 base, and 3 bases stayed unmatched. Germline lookup yields CDR1 SNHLY and CDR2 FYNNEI. The CDR3 covers 15 residues. CDR3: CASSARQGSNQPQHF. As DNA, the CDR3 is TGTGCCAGCAGTGCTCGACAGGGGAGCAATCAGCCCCAGCATTTT.

The rearrangement uses TRBV4-1 and TRBJ2-1; the D gene is possibly TRBD2 (6 bases). The germline V and J ends were trimmed by 1 base and 8 bases, with 27 bases remaining between them. The length of the CDR3 is 19 residues. The germline V gene encodes CDR1 MGHRA and CDR2 YSYEKL. The CDR3 nucleotides read TGCGCCAGCAGCCAAGGACCCTTTGGCGGGACCTCGGACTTGGATGAGCAGTTCTTC. As protein: CASSQGPFGGTSDLDEQFF.

A single count supports this clone. This chain connects TRBV12-5 to TRBJ2-6; D unresolved. The CDR3 totals 12 residues. V was shortened by 4 bases and J by 4 bases, with 2 bases between the two germline ends. In germline, CDR1 is LGHNT, CDR2 FRNRAP. For the CDR3, the DNA is TGTGCTAGTGGTTCGGGGGCCAACGTCCTGACTTTC. Translating gives CASGSGANVLTF.

The rearrangement uses TRBV11-3 and TRBJ2-7; D is possibly TRBD2 (5 bases). Germline V gene sequence: CDR1 SGHNT, CDR2 YENEEA. The CDR3 is 12 residues long. The V end was cut by 0 bases, the J end by 12 bases, with 12 bases between. The CDR3 spells CASSLDGEWVYV. CDR3 nucleotides: TGTGCCAGCAGCTTAGATGGGGAGTGGGTGTACGTC.

The chain couples TRBV9 to TRBJ1-2; TRBD1 agrees at 7 bases. The CDR3 contains 15 residues. In germline, CDR1 is SGDLS, CDR2 YYNGEE. The trim removed 3 bases at V and 2 bases at J, leaving 7 bases unmatched. CDR3 DNA: TGTGCCAGCAGCGGAGACAGGGATCCAAACTATGGCTACACCTTC. Translated: CASSGDRDPNYGYTF. Using reference TRBV9 and TRBJ1-2 for the parts outside the CDR3, the full variable domain is DSGVTQTPKHLITATGQRVTLRCSPRSGDLSVYWYQQSLDQGLQFLIQYYNGEERAKGNILERFSAQQFPDLHSELNLSSLELGDSALYFCASSGDRDPNYGYTFGSGTRLTVV.

This chain links TRBV4-1 with TRBJ2-2; a possible D gene is TRBD1 (6 bases). Per germline, CDR1 MGHRA and CDR2 YSYEKL. This CDR3 is built from 16 residues. Trimming stripped 4 bases from V and 0 bases from J, with 12 bases between. In DNA form, the CDR3 reads TGCGCCAGCAGCCGCCTAGGACAGTCGAACACCGGGGAGCTGTTTTTT. Translating gives CASSRLGQSNTGELFF.